A single sample is the source of the 29 T cell receptor beta chains below, sequenced in a study of T-cell reconstitution after alpha-beta-depleted transplantation in children. Unique molecular identifiers were used in preparing the TCRbeta library. TCRdb used MiXCR to reprocess the PCR reads, holding one entry per CDR3 protein. The sample holds approximately 630,000 distinct CDR3 sequences, around 12% seen once. The specimen was PBMCs, collected before TCRalphabeta/CD19-depleted stem cell transplant. Receptors were obtained from a girl under 10 years old with congenital amegakaryocytic thrombocytopenia, due to receive a stem cell transplant.

In its sample, this clonotype was seen a few times. The gene calls are TRBV6-6 and TRBJ2-2, with D unclear. Germline V gene data show CDR1 as MNHNY and CDR2 as SVGAGI (reference sequence). The CDR3 consists of 12 residues. The V and J ends lost 10 bases and 6 bases respectively, with 12 bases between them. The CDR3: CATASHPGELFF. CDR3 sequence (DNA): TGTGCCACCGCATCCCACCCCGGGGAGCTGTTTTTT.

J is TRBJ2-1 and V is TRBV20-1, with TRBD2 identical over 9 bases. J was trimmed by 8 bases and V by 1 base; bases with no gene match: 6. The CDR3 loop spans 14 amino acids. Germline CDR1 DFQATT, CDR2 SNEGSKA (reference sequence). The CDR3 region is CSARVAGVGYEQFF. CDR3 nucleotides: TGCAGTGCTAGAGTAGCGGGAGTCGGATATGAGCAGTTCTTC.

The gene calls are TRBV20-1 and TRBJ2-1; no firm D call. CDR1 is DFQATT and CDR2 is SNEGSKA in the germline V gene (reference sequence). This CDR3 has 14 residues. Trimming removed 6 bases at V and 2 bases at J, with 14 bases between. The CDR3 DNA sequence: TGCAGTGCCAACTCCGAAACAACCTACAATGAGCAGTTCTTC. This codes for CSANSETTYNEQFF.

This clonotype was counted a few times. The chain is built from TRBV5-5 and TRBJ2-1; D is unresolved. The CDR3 is made up of 17 amino acids. With 0 bases removed from V and 0 bases from J, the gap between germline ends came to 13 bases. Germline V gene sequence: CDR1 SGHKS, CDR2 YYEKEE (reference sequence). Written as DNA, the CDR3 is TGTGCCAGCAGCTTGGGCAAGCTCAGTTTCTCCTACAATGAGCAGTTCTTC. Translating it yields CASSLGKLSFSYNEQFF.

The chain employs TRBV15 and TRBJ1-2; possibly TRBD1 for D (5 bases). The CDR3 has 13 amino acids. Trimming stripped 5 bases from V and 4 bases from J, with 11 bases between. From germline, CDR1 is LNHNV and CDR2 YYDKDF (reference sequence). The CDR3 sequence is CATSETAIYGYTF. The CDR3 nucleotides read TGTGCCACCAGCGAGACAGCTATCTATGGCTACACCTTC.

This clonotype came up a few times. The chain couples TRBV28 to TRBJ2-7, with TRBD2 identical over 11 bases. The CDR3 is made up of 16 amino acids. The V gene end was trimmed by 6 bases and the J gene end by 1 base; junction bases not matched to a gene: 8. The germline CDR1 and CDR2 sequences are MDHEN and SYDVKM. The CDR3 nucleotides are TGTGCCAGCAGCCACCATACTAGCGGGGGATCCTACGAGCAGTACTTC. This translates into CASSHHTSGGSYEQYF.

The chain recombines TRBV7-9 with TRBJ2-6; D gene uncertain. Trimming removed 5 bases at V and 0 bases at J, with 11 bases between. The CDR3 consists of 16 residues. Germline V CDR1 and CDR2: SEHNR, FQNEAQ (reference sequence). The CDR3 protein is CASSVYTYSGANVLTF. The CDR3 nucleotides read TGTGCCAGCAGCGTCTACACGTACTCTGGGGCCAACGTCCTGACTTTC.

This clonotype was recorded at least ten times. The rearrangement uses TRBV5-1 and TRBJ2-1; D unresolved. The CDR3 runs 11 residues. In germline, CDR1 is SGHRS, CDR2 YFSETQ. The V gene lost 4 bases and the J gene lost 5 bases, with 4 bases spanning the gap. CDR3 protein: CASSTDNEQFF. The DNA for the CDR3 is TGCGCCAGCAGCACCGACAATGAGCAGTTCTTC.

The chain uses TRBV11-2 and TRBJ1-4, with D hard to call. This CDR3 contains 12 residues. The germline gives CDR1 SGHAT, CDR2 FQNNGV. Trimming removed 8 bases from V and 8 bases from J, with 12 bases in between. CDR3 loop: CASGRFREKLFF. As DNA, the CDR3 is TGTGCCAGCGGGAGGTTTCGGGAAAAACTGTTTTTT.

In its sample, this clonotype was seen a few times. The chain recombines TRBV7-7 with TRBJ2-2; D perhaps matches TRBD2 (7 bases). CDR3 length equals 16 residues. CDR1 and CDR2 from the germline V gene are SSHAT and FNYEAQ (reference sequence). The ends were cut back, 1 base at V and 4 bases at J, with 13 bases in the middle. The CDR3 DNA reads as TGTGCCAGCAGCTTAGTCGGGGGGCCGGGCACCGGGGAGCTGTTTTTT. It yields the protein CASSLVGGPGTGELFF.

This clonotype was counted at least ten times. The genes are TRBV20-1 and TRBJ2-4; the D is unclear. Germline V gene lookup returns CDR1 DFQATT and CDR2 SNEGSKA (reference sequence). The CDR3 consists of 17 residues. V was trimmed by 1 base and J by 1 base, leaving 17 bases between them. The CDR3 DNA follows: TGCAGTGCTAGAGTATCGATCGGAAAGTTGGCCAAAAACATTCAGTACTTC. Translated: CSARVSIGKLAKNIQYF.

This clonotype was seen many times. The J gene is TRBJ2-4, the V gene TRBV5-1, with D possibly matching TRBD1 (6 bases). Germline V gives CDR1 SGHRS, CDR2 YFSETQ. The CDR3 covers 15 residues. The V end was cut by 4 bases, the J end by 6 bases, with 17 bases between. CDR3 amino acids: CASSATQTGINIQYF. The CDR3 nucleotides read TGCGCCAGCAGCGCCACCCAAACAGGGATAAACATTCAGTACTTC.

This clonotype has just one count. The chain recombines TRBV3-1 with TRBJ2-2; D not certain. Trimming stripped 5 bases from V and 2 bases from J, with 15 bases between. CDR3 length equals 16 residues. Per germline, CDR1 LGHDT and CDR2 YNNKEL (reference sequence). CDR3 DNA sequence: TGTGCCAGCAGCTCCCTCTCGCGATCAAACACCGGGGAGCTGTTTTTT. It encodes CASSSLSRSNTGELFF.

This clonotype came up a few times. The V call is TRBV10-3, the J call TRBJ2-7, with a possible D match to TRBD1 (7 bases). V shed 0 bases and J shed 3 bases, with 12 bases lying between them. Germline loops: CDR1 ENHRY, CDR2 SYGVKD. This CDR3 has 15 residues. CDR3 amino acids: CAISESGGTDYEQYF. The DNA of the CDR3 is TGTGCCATCAGTGAGTCTGGCGGGACAGACTACGAGCAGTACTTC.

This clonotype was recorded many times. The chain links TRBV20-1 to TRBJ2-1; D gene unclear. CDR1 DFQATT and CDR2 SNEGSKA come from the germline V gene (reference sequence). V lost 0 bases and J lost 2, with 11 bases in between. The CDR3 sequence is 15 residues long. The chain's CDR3 is CSARDRRGTYNEQFF. In DNA form, the CDR3 reads TGCAGTGCTAGAGATCGACGCGGTACCTACAATGAGCAGTTCTTC.

In its sample, this clonotype was seen many times. This chain joins TRBV10-3 and TRBJ2-3, with D unclear. Germline V gene sequence: CDR1 ENHRY, CDR2 SYGVKD. This CDR3 has 16 amino acids. Trimming shortened V by 0 bases and J by 0 bases, and 10 bases separated the two germline ends. The CDR3 reads CAISESSQYSTDTQYF. The CDR3 nucleotides are TGTGCCATCAGTGAGTCGTCCCAGTATAGCACAGATACGCAGTATTTT.

In this sample, this clonotype turned up a few times. The gene calls are TRBV29-1 and TRBJ2-1; D unresolved. Trimming cost V 7 bases and J 10 bases, with 14 bases left between them. Germline V CDR1 and CDR2: SQVTM, ANQGSEA. The CDR3 sequence is 11 residues long. For the CDR3, the DNA is TGCAGCGCGGATCTCGCAGGAGAGCAGTTCTTC. As protein: CSADLAGEQFF.

This clonotype was counted only a few times. The chain carries TRBV29-1 and TRBJ2-1, with 13 bases fitting TRBD2. Germline V gene data show CDR1 as SQVTM and CDR2 as ANQGSEA. This CDR3 region has 14 residues. J was trimmed by 8 bases and V by 7 bases; bases with no gene match: 8. The CDR3 nucleotides are TGCAGCGCCGTACTAGCGGGAGGGCTTGATGAGCAGTTCTTC. Residues: CSAVLAGGLDEQFF.

This clonotype showed up just a few times. The chain joins TRBV5-1 to TRBJ2-1; tentative D call: TRBD2 (5 bases). Deletions cut 3 bases from V and 5 bases from J, with 15 bases between. This CDR3 is 15 amino acids long. CDR1 is SGHRS, CDR2 YFSETQ, per germline. CDR3 nucleotide sequence: TGCGCCAGCAGCTCACGGAGCGGTCCAGACAATGAGCAGTTCTTC. Its translation: CASSSRSGPDNEQFF.

This clonotype has a count of ten or more. The chain carries TRBV29-1 and TRBJ2-7, with D perhaps matching TRBD2 (6 bases). V lost 4 bases, J lost 1 base, and 14 bases lay in between. Germline lookup yields CDR1 SQVTM and CDR2 ANQGSEA. The CDR3 has 14 amino acids. The CDR3 bases are TGCAGCGTTGTCCCCGCTAGCGCGTCCTACGAGCAGTACTTC. It is translated as CSVVPASASYEQYF.

This clonotype appeared many times. This rearrangement joins TRBV29-1 to TRBJ1-1; maybe TRBD1 (5 bases). Per the germline V gene, CDR1 is SQVTM and CDR2 is ANQGSEA. The CDR3 sequence is 14 residues long. The V end lost 4 bases, the J end lost 1 base, and 13 bases lay between the germline ends. CDR3: CSVGFGGGNTEAFF. The CDR3, as DNA: TGCAGCGTTGGTTTTGGGGGGGGGAACACTGAAGCTTTCTTT.

This chain links TRBV20-1 with TRBJ1-6; 8 bases are a match to TRBD1. CDR1 and CDR2 from the germline V gene are DFQATT and SNEGSKA (reference sequence). The CDR3 contains 14 residues. V shed 5 bases and J 8 bases; nucleotides not matched to a gene: 8. CDR3 amino acids: CSAQPQGAYSPLHF. The CDR3 nucleotides are TGCAGTGCTCAACCCCAGGGGGCGTATTCACCCCTCCACTTT.

This clonotype was found many times. The chain recombines TRBV5-1 with TRBJ1-1, with unresolved D. V gave up 0 bases and J gave up 0 bases, with 6 bases separating them. The CDR3 has 14 residues. In germline, CDR1 is SGHRS, CDR2 YFSETQ. For the CDR3, the DNA is TGCGCCAGCAGCTTGGTGGTCATGAACACTGAAGCTTTCTTT. Amino acid sequence: CASSLVVMNTEAFF.

Notes on this clonotype: Possible read error: a much larger clone is one base away. The chain is built from TRBV20-1 and TRBJ2-1, with D uncertain. The CDR3 contains 15 residues. Germline CDR1 is DFQATT and CDR2 is SNEGSKA (reference sequence). CDR3 bases: TGCTGTGCTAGATCTGGCGGCTCTAATCCGAATGAGCAGTTCTTC. Translating it yields CCARSGGSNPNEQFF.

About this clonotype: A much larger clone sits a single nucleotide away, making a read error possible. The rearrangement links TRBV20-1 to TRBJ2-1, with 8 bases matching TRBD2. In germline, CDR1 is DFQATT, CDR2 SNEGSKA (reference sequence). This CDR3 comprises 15 residues. CDR3 in amino acids: CSAREAGAPYNKQFF. CDR3 coding DNA: TGCAGTGCTAGGGAAGCGGGAGCCCCCTACAATAAGCAGTTCTTC.

The chain recombines TRBV5-1 with TRBJ2-7; TRBD2 agrees at 11 bases. The germline V gene encodes CDR1 SGHRS and CDR2 YFSETQ. The length of the CDR3 is 18 residues. V lost 0 bases to trimming and J lost 0 bases; unmatched junction nucleotides: 8. CDR3 in DNA: TGCGCCAGCAGCTTGGAGGGACTAGCGGACCTAAGCTCCTACGAGCAGTACTTC. It yields the protein CASSLEGLADLSSYEQYF.

This clonotype was seen more than once but under ten times. V is TRBV5-5 and J is TRBJ1-6; D not resolved. Trimming cost V 4 bases and J 10 bases, with 21 bases left between them. The CDR3 consists of 16 residues. CDR1 is SGHKS and CDR2 is YYEKEE in the germline V gene (reference sequence). CDR3 in amino acids: CASSPMRNMAYSPLHF. CDR3 nucleotides: TGTGCCAGCAGCCCGATGAGAAACATGGCCTACTCACCCCTCCACTTT.

This clonotype was seen repeatedly, ten times or more. This chain connects TRBV10-3 to TRBJ2-3, with D hard to call. This CDR3 is built from 12 residues. V was clipped by 0 bases and J by 4 bases, with 2 bases between them. CDR1 is ENHRY, CDR2 SYGVKD, per germline. The CDR3 DNA is TGTGCCATCAGTGAGTCTTCAGATACGCAGTATTTT. Translated, it gives CAISESSDTQYF.

This clonotype appeared many times. V is TRBV7-8 and J is TRBJ1-1; 10 bases agree with TRBD1. Losses at the gene ends were 1 base for V and 7 bases for J; bases not matched to a gene: 6. This CDR3 spans 15 amino acids. Germline-derived CDR1 and CDR2 are SGHVS and FQNEAQ. The CDR3 sequence is CASSLVRGQGGEAFF. In DNA, the CDR3 is TGTGCCAGCAGCTTAGTACGAGGACAGGGGGGTGAAGCTTTCTTT.